Listed below are T cell receptor beta chains from one sample, sequenced in a study of blood T cell repertoires in COVID-19. The table came from immunoSEQ multiplex PCR; TCRdb's copy has only in-frame clones and leaves some out. Counted here are roughly 40,000 clones, about 70% occurring once; the ten biggest clones make up about 8.5%. Sample: peripheral blood. These receptors were obtained from a man aged 65-85 years with active or convalescent COVID-19. Both conserved end residues are part of each CDR3. Each record gives: CDR3 length, V gene, CDR3 protein.

len: 17
v_gene: TRBV7-2
CDR3aa: CASSSRDAGKGGKTQYF

len: 14
v_gene: TRBV10-3
CDR3aa: CAISVEGSGDEQYF

len: 15
v_gene: TRBV5-4
CDR3aa: CASSFQVSGANVLTF

len: 17
v_gene: TRBV5-1
CDR3aa: CASSIVPGQGFSSEAFF

len: 13
v_gene: TRBV11-3
CDR3aa: CASSLGADNEQFF

len: 16
v_gene: TRBV7-9
CDR3aa: CASSPQWDINTGELFF

len: 15
v_gene: TRBV7-3
CDR3aa: CASSLTGGPYGTQYF

len: 14
v_gene: TRBV5-1
CDR3aa: CASRPAGAGNTIYF

len: 15
v_gene: TRBV30
CDR3aa: CALSPPGQNHYGYTF

len: 11
v_gene: TRBV6-6
CDR3aa: CASSTGYIQYF

len: 16
v_gene: TRBV30
CDR3aa: CAWSDFRQGSTGELFF

len: 15
v_gene: TRBV5-1
CDR3aa: CASSSASQGSYEQYF

len: 15
v_gene: TRBV6-1
CDR3aa: CASSEAAGLADTQYF

len: 14
v_gene: TRBV5-4
CDR3aa: CASSIGQGKYEQYF

len: 16
v_gene: TRBV5-1
CDR3aa: CASSLGRAGGQETQYF

len: 11
v_gene: TRBV28
CDR3aa: CATAANYGYTF

len: 14
v_gene: TRBV27
CDR3aa: CASSVRATNYGYTF

len: 15
v_gene: TRBV14
CDR3aa: CASSQRGVGANVLTF

len: 14
v_gene: TRBV28
CDR3aa: CAILSPGEGQPQHF

len: 14
v_gene: TRBV11-1
CDR3aa: CASSLDGYQETQYF

len: 14
v_gene: TRBV19
CDR3aa: CASRGTANTGELFF

len: 13
v_gene: TRBV7-9
CDR3aa: CASSPGRWTEAFF

len: 15
v_gene: TRBV6-1
CDR3aa: CASSTDGANTGELFF

len: 12
v_gene: TRBV3-1/TRBV3-2
CDR3aa: CATQAEGMELFF

len: 15
v_gene: TRBV24-1
CDR3aa: CATSETSGPYNEQFF

len: 16
v_gene: TRBV28
CDR3aa: CASSLPDRGSYNEQFF

len: 15
v_gene: TRBV6-4
CDR3aa: CASSDNPGAAGELFF

len: 15
v_gene: TRBV5-1
CDR3aa: CASSFSTGGGTEAFF

len: 13
v_gene: TRBV19
CDR3aa: CASSTTGLGGYTF

len: 13
v_gene: TRBV7-2
CDR3aa: CASSPHAAYEQYF

len: 15
v_gene: TRBV5-1
CDR3aa: CASSSGSDSGDTQYF

len: 15
v_gene: TRBV4-1
CDR3aa: CASSQGSGGSETQYF

len: 13
v_gene: TRBV29-1
CDR3aa: CSVAGTGDGKLFF

len: 15
v_gene: TRBV19
CDR3aa: CASSSGTGGGQPQHF

len: 14
v_gene: TRBV2
CDR3aa: CASKEQANNEKLFF

len: 14
v_gene: TRBV23-1
CDR3aa: CARSGGFLRNTIYF

len: 11
v_gene: TRBV15
CDR3aa: CATSRGEKQYF

len: 14
v_gene: TRBV6-4
CDR3aa: CASSKDSLNTEAFF

len: 15
v_gene: TRBV19
CDR3aa: CACRLTAGAYNEQFF

len: 13
v_gene: TRBV2
CDR3aa: CASSDEVGGGYTF

len: 14
v_gene: TRBV24-1
CDR3aa: CATSERDMGRGYTF

len: 16
v_gene: TRBV3-1/TRBV3-2
CDR3aa: CASSQEGGVSYNEQFF

len: 13
v_gene: TRBV24-1
CDR3aa: CATSEARADGYTF

len: 14
v_gene: TRBV20-1
CDR3aa: CSASRTGGRSEQYF

len: 15
v_gene: TRBV6-2/TRBV6-3
CDR3aa: CASSQGTSWTDTQYF

len: 14
v_gene: TRBV18
CDR3aa: CASSPGLAGIEQYF

len: 17
v_gene: TRBV5-1
CDR3aa: CASSSWTSGARTDTQYF

len: 13
v_gene: TRBV3-1/TRBV3-2
CDR3aa: CASSQVQGAGYTF

len: 13
v_gene: TRBV20-1
CDR3aa: CSASNSMNTEAFF

len: 14
v_gene: TRBV2
CDR3aa: CASSGGQPTDTQYF

len: 14
v_gene: TRBV6-5
CDR3aa: CASSYRRGVGELFF

len: 13
v_gene: TRBV10-1
CDR3aa: CASSPQSTDTQYF

len: 14
v_gene: TRBV6-5
CDR3aa: CASKMAPGNQPQHF

len: 17
v_gene: TRBV4-2
CDR3aa: CASSPPGSTGVSVTQYF

len: 18
v_gene: TRBV5-1
CDR3aa: CASSLAMVAGGGSYEQYF

len: 15
v_gene: TRBV30
CDR3aa: CAGLGGQGLRTEAFF